A selection of T cell receptor beta chains follows, all from one sample in a study of T-cell reconstitution after alpha-beta-depleted transplantation in children. MiXCR, run by TCRdb on the PCR reads, gives a single entry per CDR3 protein. The sample carries 200,000 to 250,000 distinct CDR3 sequences, roughly a tenth recorded once. The starting material was PBMCs from the stem cell graft donor, obtained from the stem cell graft. These receptor sequences come from a human donor who donated a stem cell graft to a child with acute lymphoblastic leukemia. CDR3s include the opening cysteine and the closing phenylalanine or tryptophan. The D gene is left open where the match is weak. Clone size is not always given. Where it is, it says once, few, many or a class for expanded clones.

CDR3: CASSLDFWGEYF; DNA: TGTGCCAGCAGCTTGGACTTCTGGGGAGAGTACTTC; D: NA; J: TRBJ2-7; V: TRBV5-5; size: NA; length: 12
CDR3: CASNIIRPGQGSYEQYF; DNA: TGTGCCAGCAATATAATCAGGCCTGGACAGGGGTCCTACGAGCAGTACTTC; D: TRBD1; J: TRBJ2-7; V: TRBV6-1; size: NA; length: 17
CDR3: CSASVDSGNTIYF; DNA: TGCAGTGCTAGTGTGGACTCTGGAAACACCATATATTTT; D: NA; J: TRBJ1-3; V: TRBV20-1; size: few; length: 13
CDR3: CATSPEAVSGANVLTF; DNA: TGTGCCACCAGCCCTGAGGCCGTCTCTGGGGCCAACGTCCTGACTTTC; D: NA; J: TRBJ2-6; V: TRBV15; size: NA; length: 16
CDR3: CASSHRRLGGYTF; DNA: TGTGCCAGCAGCCATCGTAGACTAGGCGGCTACACCTTC; D: NA; J: TRBJ1-2; V: TRBV12-3/TRBV12-4; size: many; length: 13
CDR3: CASSQVPGKAQYF; DNA: TGCGCCAGCAGCCAAGTACCGGGAAAGGCGCAGTATTTT; D: NA; J: TRBJ2-3; V: TRBV4-3; size: many; length: 13
CDR3: CASRTDRGPLHGYTF; DNA: TGTGCCAGCAGGACCGACAGGGGGCCCCTCCATGGCTACACCTTC; D: TRBD1; J: TRBJ1-2; V: TRBV2; size: NA; length: 15
CDR3: CASSKQPNTEAFF; DNA: TGTGCCAGCAGTAAACAACCGAACACTGAAGCTTTCTTT; D: NA; J: TRBJ1-1; V: TRBV7-2; size: NA; length: 13
CDR3: CASSLGQEADTQYF; DNA: TGCGCCAGCAGCTTGGGTCAGGAGGCAGATACGCAGTATTTT; D: NA; J: TRBJ2-3; V: TRBV5-1; size: few; length: 14
CDR3: CASSPPGQIRAFF; DNA: TGTGCCAGCAGTCCTCCAGGACAGATTCGAGCTTTCTTT; D: NA; J: TRBJ1-1; V: TRBV27; size: NA; length: 13
CDR3: CASSPGVGELFF; DNA: TGTGCCAGCAGCCCAGGGGTCGGGGAGCTGTTTTTT; D: NA; J: TRBJ2-2; V: TRBV12-3/TRBV12-4; size: NA; length: 12
CDR3: CASSRGDSLRSYNEQFF; DNA: TGCGCCAGCAGCCGGGGGGACAGTTTGAGGTCCTACAATGAGCAGTTCTTC; D: NA; J: TRBJ2-1; V: TRBV5-1; size: few; length: 17
CDR3: CSAVGTGVEKLFF; DNA: TGCAGCGCCGTGGGGACAGGGGTCGAAAAACTGTTTTTT; D: TRBD1; J: TRBJ1-4; V: TRBV29-1; size: NA; length: 13
CDR3: CATSRPLVADYNSPLHF; DNA: TGTGCCACCAGCAGACCCCTGGTGGCCGATTATAATTCACCCCTCCACTTT; D: NA; J: TRBJ1-6; V: TRBV15; size: few; length: 17
CDR3: CASSLDRGRYVGTEAFF; DNA: TGTGCCAGCAGCTTGGACAGGGGGCGATACGTCGGCACTGAAGCTTTCTTT; D: TRBD1; J: TRBJ1-1; V: TRBV5-6; size: few; length: 17
CDR3: CARRKPNLSNQPQHF; DNA: TGTGCCAGAAGGAAACCTAATCTAAGCAATCAGCCCCAGCATTTT; D: NA; J: TRBJ1-5; V: TRBV19; size: many; length: 15
CDR3: CASSFDSGSYNEQFF; DNA: TGTGCCAGCAGCTTTGATAGCGGCTCGTACAATGAGCAGTTCTTC; D: NA; J: TRBJ2-1; V: TRBV7-2; size: NA; length: 15
CDR3: CASSLMGLPKQFF; DNA: TGTGCCAGCAGTTTAATGGGACTACCCAAGCAGTTCTTC; D: TRBD2; J: TRBJ2-1; V: TRBV12-3/TRBV12-4; size: few; length: 13